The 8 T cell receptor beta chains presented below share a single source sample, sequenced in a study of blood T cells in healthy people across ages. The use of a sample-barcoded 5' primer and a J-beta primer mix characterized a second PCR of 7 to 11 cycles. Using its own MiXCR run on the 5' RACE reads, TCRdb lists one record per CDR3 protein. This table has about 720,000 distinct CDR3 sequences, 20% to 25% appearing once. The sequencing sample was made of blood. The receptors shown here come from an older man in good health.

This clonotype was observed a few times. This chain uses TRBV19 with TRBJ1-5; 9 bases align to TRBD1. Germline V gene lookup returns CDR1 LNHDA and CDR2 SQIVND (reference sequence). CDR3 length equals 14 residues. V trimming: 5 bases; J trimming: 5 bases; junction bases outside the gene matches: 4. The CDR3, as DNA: TGTGCCAGTAGTGGGACAGGGCCTTATCAGCCCCAGCATTTT. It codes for CASSGTGPYQPQHF.

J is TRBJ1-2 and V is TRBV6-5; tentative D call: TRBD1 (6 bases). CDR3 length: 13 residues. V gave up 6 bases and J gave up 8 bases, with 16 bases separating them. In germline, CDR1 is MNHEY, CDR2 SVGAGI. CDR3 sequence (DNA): TGTGCCAGCAGGATTGACAGGCGTTACGGCTACACCTTC. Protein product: CASRIDRRYGYTF.

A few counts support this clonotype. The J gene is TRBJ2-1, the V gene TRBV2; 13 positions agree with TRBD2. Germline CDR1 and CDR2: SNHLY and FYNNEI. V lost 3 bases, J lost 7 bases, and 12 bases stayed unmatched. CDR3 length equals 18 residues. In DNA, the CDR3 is TGTGCCAGCAGTGATCGGAAGTCGACTAGCGGGAGGAGTAATGAGCAGTTCTTC. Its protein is CASSDRKSTSGRSNEQFF. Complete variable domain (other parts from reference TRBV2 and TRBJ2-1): EPEVTQTPSHQVTQMGQEVILRCVPISNHLYFYWYRQILGQKVEFLVSFYNNEISEKSEIFDDQFSVERPDGSNFTLKIRSTKLEDSAMYFCASSDRKSTSGRSNEQFFGPGTRLTVL.

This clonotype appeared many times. CDR3 sequence (DNA): TGCGCCAGCAGCCTCATCGACCCCCACAATCAGCCCCAGCATTTT. It encodes CASSLIDPHNQPQHF. The chain carries TRBV5-1 and TRBJ1-5; D remains unclear. The CDR3 runs to 15 residues. Germline CDR1 is SGHRS and CDR2 is YFSETQ. V was shortened by 4 bases and J by 3 bases, with 14 bases between the two germline ends.

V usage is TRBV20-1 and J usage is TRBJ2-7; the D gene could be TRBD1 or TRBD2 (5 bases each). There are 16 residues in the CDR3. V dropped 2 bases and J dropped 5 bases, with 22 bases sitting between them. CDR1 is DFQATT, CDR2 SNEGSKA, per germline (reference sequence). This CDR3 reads CSARKAGTPKWDEQYF. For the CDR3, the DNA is TGCAGTGCTAGAAAGGCCGGGACCCCGAAATGGGACGAGCAGTACTTC.

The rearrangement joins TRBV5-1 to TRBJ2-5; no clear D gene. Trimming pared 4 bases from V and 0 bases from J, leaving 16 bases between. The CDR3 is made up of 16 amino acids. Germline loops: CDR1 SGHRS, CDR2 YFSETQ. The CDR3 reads CASSLAPSTDQETQYF. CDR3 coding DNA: TGCGCCAGCAGCCTGGCCCCCTCCACGGACCAAGAGACCCAGTACTTC.

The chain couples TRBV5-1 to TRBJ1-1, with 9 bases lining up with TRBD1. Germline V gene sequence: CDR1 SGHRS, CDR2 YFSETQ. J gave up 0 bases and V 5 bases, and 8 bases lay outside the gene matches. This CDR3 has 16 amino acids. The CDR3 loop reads CASREPDRGLNTEAFF. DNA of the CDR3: TGCGCCAGCAGAGAACCGGACAGGGGCCTGAACACTGAAGCTTTCTTT.

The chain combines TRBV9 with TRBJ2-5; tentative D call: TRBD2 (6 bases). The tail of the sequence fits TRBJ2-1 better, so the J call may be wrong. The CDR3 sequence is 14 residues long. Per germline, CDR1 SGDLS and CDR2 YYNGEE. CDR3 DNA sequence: TGTGCCAGCAGCGTAGATCCGGAGGGCATAAAGCAGTTCTTC. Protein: CASSVDPEGIKQFF.